A single sample is the source of the 15 T cell receptor beta chains below, sequenced in a study of T-cell memory formation after mild COVID-19. From the 5' RACE reads, TCRdb called clonotypes with MiXCR, one entry per CDR3 protein. Of approximately 390,000 distinct CDR3 sequences listed, 15% to 20% are singletons. Sequencing was carried out using PBMCs or a T cell subset sorted from them (not recorded which). Source of these receptors: a man between 18 and 29 years old who had mild COVID-19 (a few samples of this study predate the infection). Cell type and time point are not known.

This clonotype has more than one count but fewer than ten. The chain combines TRBV2 with TRBJ2-7; tentative D call: TRBD2 (6 bases). Trimming took off 3 bases at V and 3 bases at J, with 6 bases between the two ends. Germline values: CDR1 SNHLY, CDR2 FYNNEI. The CDR3 runs 12 residues. This CDR3 reads CASSERGYEQYV. The DNA of the CDR3 is TGTGCCAGCAGTGAGCGGGGCTACGAGCAGTACGTC.

This clonotype was counted once. The chain links TRBV10-3 to TRBJ1-6, with unresolved D. The CDR3 length is 14 residues. Germline loops: CDR1 ENHRY, CDR2 SYGVKD. Trimming pared 6 bases from V and 4 bases from J, leaving 10 bases between. Here the CDR3 DNA reads TGTGCCATCAGCAAAAGAGGGTATAATTCACCCCTCCACTTT. This encodes CAISKRGYNSPLHF.

This clonotype was seen a few times. The chain carries TRBV11-2 and TRBJ2-7; 8 bases agree with TRBD2. The CDR3 extends over 15 amino acids. Per germline, CDR1 SGHAT and CDR2 FQNNGV. With V trimmed by 1 base and J by 2 bases, 4 bases remained unmatched. This CDR3 reads CASSLAPGLAYEQYV. The CDR3 region has the DNA TGTGCCAGCAGCTTAGCGCCGGGACTAGCCTACGAGCAGTACGTC.

V usage is TRBV28 and J usage is TRBJ2-7; 7 nucleotides line up with TRBD1. This CDR3 region has 15 residues. The J segment lost 0 bases and the V segment lost 5 bases, leaving 7 bases of the junction unmatched. CDR1 and CDR2 from the germline V gene are MDHEN and SYDVKM. CDR3 residues: CASSPIGQASYEQYV. The CDR3 DNA follows: TGTGCCAGCAGTCCCATCGGACAGGCCTCCTACGAGCAGTACGTC.

This clonotype was counted only a few times. The chain recombines TRBV10-3 with TRBJ1-2, with 9 positions matching TRBD1. From germline, CDR1 is ENHRY and CDR2 SYGVKD. The V and J ends lost 4 bases and 8 bases, in that order; junction bases with no gene match: 20. The CDR3 totals 18 residues. DNA for the CDR3: TGTGCCATCAGTGGCCAAGCCGGGACAGGGCCCCAGTGGGGGGGCTACACCTTC. Its translation: CAISGQAGTGPQWGGYTF.

The gene calls are TRBV4-3 and TRBJ1-2; 7 bases agree with TRBD1. J was trimmed by 6 bases and V by 0 bases; bases with no gene match: 10. Germline assignment: CDR1 LGHNA and CDR2 YSLEER. The CDR3 sequence is 16 residues long. CDR3 bases: TGCGCCAGCAGCCAAGATGGAACACAGGGGAACAATGGCTACACCTTC. Its protein product is CASSQDGTQGNNGYTF.

This clonotype appeared many times. The chain links TRBV6-2 or TRBV6-3 to TRBJ2-7; D not certain. Germline assignment: CDR1 MNHEY and CDR2 SVGEGT. Deletions cut 2 bases from V and 0 bases from J, with 2 bases between. This CDR3 spans 12 amino acids. In DNA form, the CDR3 reads TGTGCCAGCAGTTACAGCTCCTACGAGCAGTACGTC. Translating it yields CASSYSSYEQYV.

The table lists this clonotype with a few counts. The chain links TRBV6-6 to TRBJ2-1, with TRBD2 matching over 8 bases. CDR1 MNHNY and CDR2 SVGAGI come from the germline V gene (reference sequence). The CDR3 loop spans 16 amino acids. Germline trimming cut 5 bases from V and 8 bases from J; bases unmatched to any gene: 14. In DNA form, the CDR3 reads TGTGCCAGCAGTGGACCCGGGACTAGTCTCGGGGATGAGCAGTTCTTC. Translation gives CASSGPGTSLGDEQFF.

This clonotype was counted only a few times. The chain's CDR3 is CASSKGISGANVLTF. The CDR3 DNA is TGTGCCAGCAGTAAGGGGATCTCTGGGGCCAACGTCCTGACTTTC. J is TRBJ2-6 and V is TRBV6-5, with D maybe TRBD1 (5 bases). This CDR3 contains 15 residues. Trimming removed 5 bases at V and 0 bases at J, with 8 bases between. Per the germline V gene, CDR1 is MNHEY and CDR2 is SVGAGI.

This chain connects TRBV7-2 to TRBJ2-2, with D possibly being TRBD1 (6 bases). Trimming took 1 base from V and 4 from J, leaving 16 bases between them. Germline V gene lookup returns CDR1 SGHTA and CDR2 FQGNSA. The CDR3 runs 17 residues. CDR3: CASSLDLGGGPTGELFF. CDR3 bases: TGTGCCAGCAGCTTAGATCTTGGGGGCGGACCCACCGGGGAGCTGTTTTTT.

The chain employs TRBV27 and TRBJ2-2; possible D gene TRBD1, 5 bases. V gave up 0 bases and J gave up 4 bases, with 9 bases separating them. Germline lookup yields CDR1 MNHEY and CDR2 SMNVEV (reference sequence). There are 15 residues in the CDR3. CDR3 residues: CASSLSPGRTGELFF. The CDR3 DNA sequence: TGTGCCAGCAGTTTATCGCCAGGGCGCACCGGGGAGCTGTTTTTT.

V usage is TRBV12-3 or TRBV12-4 and J usage is TRBJ2-5; weak D call: TRBD2 (5 bases). V lost 3 bases, J lost 3 bases, and 17 bases lay in between. The CDR3 contains 16 residues. The chain's CDR3 is CASSFAGILGEETQYF. The CDR3 nucleotides read TGTGCCAGCAGTTTCGCCGGCATCCTCGGGGAAGAGACCCAGTACTTC.

This clonotype was counted between two and nine times. This chain connects TRBV7-6 to TRBJ2-5; 10 nucleotides line up with TRBD2. Germline loops: CDR1 SGHVS, CDR2 FNYEAQ. CDR3 length: 17 amino acids. Unmatched junction bases numbered 8, after V lost 1 base and J lost 3 bases. The CDR3 nucleotides are TGTGCCAGCAGCTTAGGTCTCCTAGCGGGGGCAGAAGAGACCCAGTACTTC. Its protein is CASSLGLLAGAEETQYF. The full variable domain, in which reference TRBV7-6 and TRBJ2-5 provide the parts outside the CDR3, is GAGVSQSPRYKVTKRGQDVALRCDPISGHVSLYWYRQALGQGPEFLTYFNYEAQQDKSGLPNDRFSAERPEGSISTLTIQRTEQRDSAMYRCASSLGLLAGAEETQYFGPGTRLLVL.

The chain carries TRBV7-8 and TRBJ1-1; maybe TRBD1 (5 bases). The germline gives CDR1 SGHVS, CDR2 FQNEAQ. Trimming shortened V by 2 bases and J by 4 bases, and 14 bases separated the two germline ends. This CDR3 region has 15 residues. The CDR3 bases are TGTGCCAGCAGCTTAACGGGAGTGGGGGTCACTGAAGCTTTCTTT. It yields the protein CASSLTGVGVTEAFF. The full variable domain, rest sourced from reference TRBV7-8 and TRBJ1-1, is GAGVSQSPRYKVAKRGQDVALRCDPISGHVSLFWYQQALGQGPEFLTYFQNEAQLDKSGLPSDRFFAERPEGSVSTLKIQRTQQEDSAVYLCASSLTGVGVTEAFFGQGTRLTVV.

A note on this clonotype: A junction boundary mismatches the germline segment, possibly from a read error. J is TRBJ2-1 and V is TRBV7-9; D tentatively fits TRBD1 or TRBD2 (5 bases each). Germline loops: CDR1 SEHNR, CDR2 FQNEAQ (reference sequence). The CDR3 is 12 amino acids. The CDR3 DNA follows: TGCAGTACAGGAGGTTTATACAATGAGCAGTTCTTC. It encodes CSTGGLYNEQFF.